The TCR beta chain described here comes from a study of T cells in women clearing cervical HPV infection. Study details: For cases, blood was sampled a median about 140 days after lesion detection, interquartile range roughly 90 to 230 days.

Repertoires were generated with immunoSEQ multiplex PCR, while TCRdb's copy carries only in-frame clones and drops some. The sample's table shows fewer than 10,000 clones. Overall study findings and caveats: Each sample's T-cell count was unknown, possibly confounding richness.

Trimming took off 3 bases at V and 2 bases at J, with 12 bases between the two ends. Germline values: CDR1 SGHTS, CDR2 YDEGEE. The CDR3 extends over 15 amino acids. With respect to this clone: Antigen: not known. The CDR3 is cut off 3 residues early in the read; its end comes from the germline J gene.

Sequencing input: blood buffy coat. The chain has TRBV5-8 and TRBJ2-1; D is possibly TRBD1 or TRBD2 (7 bases each). The receptor's source is a woman aged 18 to 75 with a cervical HPV16 infection that either progressed to CIN3+ or cleared (not recorded which). The CDR3 sequence: CASSSAGQTYNEQFF. CDR3 DNA, as far as it was read: TGTGCCAGCAGCTCAGCGGGACAGACCTACAATGAG.